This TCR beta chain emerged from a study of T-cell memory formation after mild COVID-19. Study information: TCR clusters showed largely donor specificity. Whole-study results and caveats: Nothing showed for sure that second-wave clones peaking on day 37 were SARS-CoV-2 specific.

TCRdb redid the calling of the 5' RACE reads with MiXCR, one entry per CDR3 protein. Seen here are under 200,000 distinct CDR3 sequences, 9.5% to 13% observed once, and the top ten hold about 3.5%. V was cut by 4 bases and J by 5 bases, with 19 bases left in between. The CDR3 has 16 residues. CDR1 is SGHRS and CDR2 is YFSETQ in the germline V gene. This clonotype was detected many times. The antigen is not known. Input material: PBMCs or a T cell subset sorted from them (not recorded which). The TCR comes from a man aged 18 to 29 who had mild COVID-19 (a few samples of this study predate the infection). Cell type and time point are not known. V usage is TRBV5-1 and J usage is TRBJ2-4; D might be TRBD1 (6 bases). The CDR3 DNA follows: TGCGCCAGCAGCGGGGGCCCGCAGCAACCACAAAACATTCAGTACTTC. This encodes CASSGGPQQPQNIQYF.